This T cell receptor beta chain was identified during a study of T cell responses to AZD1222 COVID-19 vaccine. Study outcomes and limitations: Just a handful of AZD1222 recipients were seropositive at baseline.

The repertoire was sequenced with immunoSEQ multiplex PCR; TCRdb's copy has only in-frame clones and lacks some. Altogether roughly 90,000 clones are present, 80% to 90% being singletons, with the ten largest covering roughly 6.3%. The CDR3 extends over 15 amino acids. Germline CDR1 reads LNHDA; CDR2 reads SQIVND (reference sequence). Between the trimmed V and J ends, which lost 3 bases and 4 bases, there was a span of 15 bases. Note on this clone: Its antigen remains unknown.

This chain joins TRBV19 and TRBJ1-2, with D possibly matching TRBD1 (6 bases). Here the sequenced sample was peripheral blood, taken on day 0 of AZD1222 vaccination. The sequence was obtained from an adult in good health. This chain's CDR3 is CASSIQTGPSYGYTF. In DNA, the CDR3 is TGTGCCAGTAGTATCCAGACAGGCCCGAGCTATGGCTACACCTTC.